This section outlines one T cell receptor (beta chain) sequence together with its context. Its target antigen remains unknown. No much larger clonotype is one base removed from it; base qualities were not supplied. The entry originates in a study of CD8 T cells in Susac syndrome (dated by TCRdb to between 2019 and 2020). Turning to the overall study: Of the Susac syndrome patients who were sequenced, more than five had clinically active disease and roughly eight were in clinical remission. Susac syndrome patients were therapy-naive, on corticosteroids (some also receiving IVIg), or on IVIg alone at blood withdrawal. The study used repertoire sequencing to test whether antigen drove CD8+ T cell activation and differentiation in Susac syndrome. Clonality of the CD8+ T cell repertoire was compared between around 13 healthy donors, approximately 14 Susac syndrome patients and approximately 16 multiple sclerosis patients.

Peripheral blood CD8+ and CD4+ T cells from healthy donors, Susac syndrome patients and multiple sclerosis patients were profiled using high-throughput TCR beta sequencing. The Susac syndrome patients fulfilled recently defined diagnostic criteria for definite or probable disease. Bulk CD8+ and CD4+ T cells were purified magnetically by negative isolation, whereas CD8+ TEMRA cells were enriched by FACS. Blood was drawn into EDTA tubes, processed within 24 hours, and PBMCs were isolated by density gradient centrifugation. PBMCs destined for TCR sequencing were cryopreserved in liquid nitrogen and later thawed in a 37 °C water bath. The sorted or isolated CD4+, CD8+ and CD8+ TEMRA cells reached a purity of at least 90%. The study at large found these results: CD8+ repertoires in Susac syndrome showed clonal expansion, which was highest in CD8+ TEMRA cells and was greater in clinically active patients than in remitting patients. Some 15 and five Susac-specific public clones were found in the total CD8+ and CD8+ TEMRA repertoires, respectively. The TCR sequencing and HLA analysis was acknowledged to have included a relatively small number of individuals.

The germline V gene provides CDR1 SNHLY and CDR2 FYNNEI. The CDR3, from cysteine to phenylalanine, totals 12 residues. Only the CDR3 region is kept as DNA, spanning 36 bases read in frame from base 1. V is pared back by 6 bases and J by 6 bases, with 9 bases lying between the germline termini. RNA was extracted with the RNeasy kit and about 0.5 to 1 ug was reverse transcribed using random hexamers. TCR beta CDR3 regions were amplified with the immunoSEQ multiplex PCR assay covering 54 Vbeta and 13 Jbeta segments. To correct PCR amplification bias, a synthetic template baseline was used for both primer optimization and computational correction. The original methods were these. Only productive sequences were kept, with reads annotated to V, D and J genes according to IMGT and analyzed in immunoSEQ Analyzer. To calculate clonality, Shannon entropy was normalized by log2 of the number of productive unique sequences and then subtracted from one. Public and private clones were assessed among the 100 most prevalent clones of each patient and control. A clone was defined as Susac-specific if it was absent from the healthy and MS cohorts, from some 980 published viral clones and from other ImmuneACCESS disease sequences. Clones were called with MiXCR by TCRdb after fastp trimmed the public reads at Q25, and only in-frame beta chains were retained. Here each entry gathers all rows of one CDR3 protein and keeps the most common genes and DNA. The V and J calls reflect TCRdb's pipeline rather than the authors' work. The sample includes about 190,000 distinct CDR3 sequences, with approximately 95% observed a single time. 0.16% of the sample is held by the ten biggest clonotypes.

Recombination joined TRBV2 with TRBJ2-1; too little of a D gene remains to name it. The clonotype originates from a human donor with Susac syndrome. The specimen was CD8+ T cells from PBMCs. The nucleotide sequence reads as follows: TGTGCCAGCAGAATTCAGAGCAATGAGCAGTTCTTC. This is translated as CASRIQSNEQFF.